A selection of T cell receptor beta chains follows, all from one sample in a study of blood T cell repertoires in COVID-19. Repertoires were generated with immunoSEQ multiplex PCR, while TCRdb's copy carries only in-frame clones and drops some. There are over 60,000 clones in the sample; about 76% occur only once, and around half lies in the top ten. Sequencing was done on a sample of peripheral blood. All receptors derive from a woman older than 75 with acute or convalescent COVID-19. Each CDR3 is given with its conserved first and last residue. The order of the fields is clone size, V gene, J gene, D gene, CDR3 DNA, CDR3 protein. D genes are given only for firm matches. The size entry is marked missing in some rows and otherwise reads once, few, many or a size class.

size: -
V: TRBV29-1
J: TRBJ2-1
D: TRBD1
DNA: TGCAGCGTTGATCGGACAGGGCGGAGGAATGAGCAGTTCTTC
CDR3: CSVDRTGRRNEQFF

size: -
V: TRBV28
J: TRBJ2-2
D: TRBD1
DNA: TGTGCCAGCAGAAAGACCGGGACAGGCAACACCGGGGAGCTGTTTTTT
CDR3: CASRKTGTGNTGELFF

size: -
V: TRBV18
J: TRBJ2-1
D: -
DNA: TGTGCCAGCTCACCTCAGGGAAGGGCCGACAATGAGCAGTTCTTC
CDR3: CASSPQGRADNEQFF

size: few
V: TRBV21-1
J: TRBJ2-2
D: -
DNA: TGTGCCAGCAGCAAAGCACATAAACGGGGAGCTGTTTTT
CDR3: CASSKAHKRGAVF

size: -
V: TRBV6-5
J: TRBJ1-5
D: -
DNA: TGTGCCAGCACGGGCGGGCTCGGTCAGCCCCAGCATTTT
CDR3: CASTGGLGQPQHF

size: -
V: TRBV19
J: TRBJ2-7
D: TRBD2
DNA: TGTGCCAGTAGTATAGCTAGCGGGAGCTCCTACGAGCAGTACTTC
CDR3: CASSIASGSSYEQYF

size: -
V: TRBV5-6
J: TRBJ2-5
D: -
DNA: TGTGCCAGCAGCTTGGCCCCAAACGGGTTGGAGACCCAGTACTTC
CDR3: CASSLAPNGLETQYF

size: -
V: TRBV30
J: TRBJ2-1
D: -
DNA: TGTGCCTGGAGTGTGGGGCCACCCTACAATGAGCAGTTCTTC
CDR3: CAWSVGPPYNEQFF

size: -
V: TRBV5-1
J: TRBJ1-4
D: -
DNA: TGCGCCAGCAGCTCGACATCCGGGACAAATGAAAAACTGTTTTTT
CDR3: CASSSTSGTNEKLFF

size: -
V: TRBV30
J: TRBJ2-7
D: -
DNA: TGTGCCTGGTGTCTGTCGGCTAGATCCTACGAGCAGTACTTC
CDR3: CAWCLSARSYEQYF

size: -
V: TRBV25-1
J: TRBJ1-2
D: -
DNA: TGTGCCAGCAGTGAATATACCCCCCACAGGGCTAACTATGGCTACACCTTC
CDR3: CASSEYTPHRANYGYTF

size: few
V: TRBV6-1
J: TRBJ2-3
D: -
DNA: TGTGCCAGCAGTGGGCCTGGGGGGGGCCACACAGATACGCAGTATTTT
CDR3: CASSGPGGGHTDTQYF

size: few
V: TRBV2
J: TRBJ2-1
D: -
DNA: TGTGCCAGCAGTGAAATCGTATTCTACAATGAGCAGTTCTTC
CDR3: CASSEIVFYNEQFF

size: once
V: TRBV2
J: TRBJ1-1
D: TRBD1
DNA: TGTGCCAGCACGGGACAGGTGAACACTGAAGCTTTCTTT
CDR3: CASTGQVNTEAFF

size: -
V: TRBV30
J: TRBJ1-1
D: TRBD1
DNA: TGTGCCTGGAGTGCCAAGGGGGCCTGGGGCACTGAAGCTTTCTTT
CDR3: CAWSAKGAWGTEAFF

size: once
V: TRBV5-1
J: TRBJ1-1
D: TRBD1
DNA: TGCGCCAGCAGCTTGTTTGGGACAGCGGCTGAAGCTTTCTTT
CDR3: CASSLFGTAAEAFF

size: -
V: TRBV4-2
J: TRBJ2-4
D: -
DNA: TGTGCCAGCAGCCAAGATAGAGAAAACATTCAGTACTTC
CDR3: CASSQDRENIQYF

size: -
V: TRBV28
J: TRBJ2-7
D: -
DNA: TGTGCCAGCAGTTCCCGGCGGTTATCCTACGAGCAGTACTTC
CDR3: CASSSRRLSYEQYF

size: -
V: TRBV4-1
J: TRBJ2-2
D: TRBD2
DNA: TGCGCCAGCAGCCAACCCCGACTAGCGGGAGAGAAGGGGGAGCTGTTTTTT
CDR3: CASSQPRLAGEKGELFF

size: -
V: TRBV15
J: TRBJ1-2
D: -
DNA: TGTGCCACCAGCAGAGAGTTCGGAGAATATGGCTACACCTTC
CDR3: CATSREFGEYGYTF

size: -
V: TRBV7-9
J: TRBJ2-5
D: TRBD1
DNA: TGTGCCAGCAGCTGGCGGACAGGGGTTGAGACCCAGTACTTC
CDR3: CASSWRTGVETQYF

size: -
V: TRBV28
J: TRBJ2-2
D: TRBD2
DNA: TGTGCCAGCAGACTAGCGGGAGGGCGAGGGGAGCTGTTTTTT
CDR3: CASRLAGGRGELFF

size: -
V: TRBV6-5
J: TRBJ1-1
D: -
DNA: TGTGCCAGCAGGGACATTCGGAACACTGAAGCTTTCTTT
CDR3: CASRDIRNTEAFF